This record looks at one TCR beta chain sequence and its context. Its specificity is not known. Researchers prepared the TCRbeta library using unique molecular identifiers, the study reports. TCRdb itself ran the PCR reads through MiXCR, one entry per CDR3 protein. The sample consists of about 90,000 distinct CDR3 sequences, 15% to 18% of them appearing once. These data are taken from a study of T-cell reconstitution after alpha-beta-depleted transplantation in children. Notes on the study in general: Several hundred graft clones that had expanded were reportedly the source of alpha-beta T cells about two months after transplant. Surviving recipient T cells and thymic progenitors accounted for the high day-60 TCRbeta diversity observed in some patients.

There are 15 residues in the CDR3. Germline values: CDR1 SSHAT, CDR2 FNYEAQ (reference sequence). V dropped 6 bases and J dropped 5; count of bases not matched to a gene: 5. This sequence joins TRBV7-7 and TRBJ2-3; TRBD2 aligns across 13 bases. Sequenced here: PBMCs, mostly from graft donor cells, sampled 180 days after TCRalphabeta/CD19-depleted stem cell transplant. The TCR was taken from a male patient aged 2 to 9 who had a stem cell transplant for acute lymphoblastic leukemia, so the T cells may come from the graft donor. The CDR3 sequence: CASSFGLAGEDTQYF. The CDR3 DNA sequence: TGTGCCAGCAGTTTTGGACTAGCGGGAGAAGATACGCAGTATTTT. The complete variable domain, with remaining parts taken from reference TRBV7-7 and TRBJ2-3, reads GAGVSQSPRYKVTKRGQDVTLRCDPISSHATLYWYQQALGQGPEFLTYFNYEAQPDKSGLPSDRFSAERPEGSISTLTIQRTEQRDSAMYRCASSFGLAGEDTQYFGPGTRLTVL.